A single sample is the source of the 22 T cell receptor beta chains below, sequenced in a study of OX40 agonist ivuxolimab in advanced cancers. Assay: immunoSEQ multiplex PCR; the TCRdb copy retains only in-frame clones and omits some. The sample has about 50,000 clones, 79% seen once. Material: CD4+ or CD8+ T cells sorted from blood, obtained in a trial of the OX40 agonist ivuxolimab. These receptors were collected from an adult with an advanced solid tumor such as melanoma, head and neck, liver or kidney cancer.

This clone was seen just once. This sequence joins TRBV7-3 and TRBJ2-1; D uncertain. Trimming cost V 2 bases and J 0 bases, with 8 bases left between them. The V gene's germline CDR1 is SGHTA and CDR2 FQGTGA. The CDR3 runs 15 residues. The chain's CDR3 is CASSLEGGSYNEQFF. In DNA, the CDR3 is TGTGCCAGCAGCTTAGAAGGCGGCTCCTACAATGAGCAGTTCTTC. Combining the CDR3 with reference TRBV7-3 and TRBJ2-1 gives the whole variable domain GAGVSQTPSNKVTEKGKYVELRCDPISGHTALYWYRQSLGQGPEFLIYFQGTGAADDSGLPNDRFFAVRPEGSVSTLKIQRTERGDSAVYLCASSLEGGSYNEQFFGPGTRLTVL.

This clone was detected only a few times. V gene TRBV18 combines with J gene TRBJ1-5, with 7 bases aligning to TRBD1. The CDR3 sequence is 14 residues long. The junction had 7 bases not matched to a gene; V was cut back by 4 bases and J by 7 bases. Germline CDR1 and CDR2: KGHSH and LQKENI. The CDR3 sequence is CASSLQGWAQPQHF. As DNA, the CDR3 is TGTGCCAGCTCACTACAGGGGTGGGCCCAGCCCCAGCATTTT.

The table lists this clone with a few counts. The rearrangement links TRBV7-8 to TRBJ2-3, with D perhaps given as TRBD1 or TRBD2 (5 bases each). V was cut by 6 bases and J by 0 bases, with 16 bases left in between. The CDR3 is 16 amino acids. Per the germline V gene, CDR1 is SGHVS and CDR2 is FQNEAQ. The CDR3 here is CASRKETWGSTDTQYF. CDR3 nucleotides: TGTGCCAGCAGAAAGGAGACCTGGGGGAGCACAGATACGCAGTATTTT.

The chain has TRBV2 and TRBJ1-1, with unresolved D. V lost 8 bases to trimming and J lost 1 base, with 14 bases between them. CDR1 and CDR2 from the germline V gene are SNHLY and FYNNEI. There are 14 residues in the CDR3. The CDR3 here is CASDKGWRNTEAFF. In nucleotides, the CDR3 is TGTGCCAGCGATAAGGGATGGAGGAACACTGAAGCTTTCTTT.

V and J are TRBV7-9 and TRBJ1-4, with 7 bases identical to TRBD1. The CDR3 totals 14 residues. The germline gives CDR1 SEHNR, CDR2 FQNEAQ (reference sequence). V dropped 8 bases and J dropped 5; count of bases not matched to a gene: 8. Here the CDR3 DNA reads TGTGCCAGCCGACCTAGACAGGGCAATGAAAAACTGTTTTTT. It is translated as CASRPRQGNEKLFF.

This chain links TRBV5-1 with TRBJ2-2; TRBD1 might be the D (6 bases). V was shortened by 0 bases and J by 1 base, with 10 bases between the two germline ends. Germline CDR1 and CDR2: SGHRS and YFSETQ. This CDR3 is 16 amino acids long. The CDR3 region is CASSLVGRGNTGELFF. The CDR3 DNA reads as TGCGCCAGCAGCTTGGTGGGCAGGGGGAACACCGGGGAGCTGTTTTTT.

V is TRBV7-8 and J is TRBJ1-1; no definite D call. V was shortened by 5 bases and J by 2 bases, with 12 bases between the two germline ends. CDR1 is SGHVS and CDR2 is FQNEAQ in the germline V gene. The CDR3 sequence is 14 residues long. This CDR3 is CASSLRGPNTEAFF. In nucleotides, the CDR3 is TGTGCCAGCAGCCTTCGAGGACCAAACACTGAAGCTTTCTTT.

The CDR3 DNA reads as TGTGCCAGCAGTTACACCGGGGGCCTGAATTCACCCCTCCACTTT. It encodes CASSYTGGLNSPLHF. The chain is built from TRBV6-5 and TRBJ1-6; TRBD1 is a possible D gene (6 bases). Trimming cost V 2 bases and J 7 bases, with 12 bases left between them. The CDR3 sequence is 15 residues long. Germline CDR1 MNHEY, CDR2 SVGAGI.

This rearrangement joins TRBV5-8 to TRBJ2-2, with D unclear. Germline V gene sequence: CDR1 SGHTS, CDR2 YDEGEE. Between the trimmed V and J ends, which lost 5 bases and 1 base, there was a span of 15 bases. This CDR3 comprises 16 residues. The CDR3 reads CASRRRGGQNTGELFF. CDR3 bases: TGTGCCAGCAGGCGCCGTGGCGGTCAGAACACCGGGGAGCTGTTTTTT.

V and J are TRBV11-2 and TRBJ2-7, with 8 bases matching TRBD2. This CDR3 has 15 amino acids. Trimming took 4 bases from V and 6 from J; bases not matched to a gene: 11. Germline V gives CDR1 SGHAT, CDR2 FQNNGV. The DNA for the CDR3 is TGTGCCAGCAGCTCCGTCACTAGCGGCCTCGGCGAGCAGTACTTC. Translation gives CASSSVTSGLGEQYF.

The rearrangement joins TRBV6-1 to TRBJ2-7; TRBD2 matches at 10 bases. V lost 5 bases, J lost 3 bases, and 7 bases stayed unmatched. CDR3 length: 15 residues. Germline V gene data show CDR1 as MNHNS and CDR2 as SASEGT. CDR3 protein: CASSQTSGRDYEQYF. The CDR3 nucleotides read TGTGCCAGCAGTCAGACTAGCGGGCGGGACTACGAGCAGTACTTC.

The chain is built from TRBV19 and TRBJ2-4; a weak D match, TRBD1 (6 bases). The CDR3 loop spans 18 amino acids. CDR1 is LNHDA, CDR2 SQIVND, per germline (reference sequence). V lost 3 bases to trimming and J lost 0 bases, with 18 bases between them. The CDR3 coding sequence is TGTGCCAGTAGTATCGCCTATCCAGGGGTCGGAGCCAAAAACATTCAGTACTTC. Translating gives CASSIAYPGVGAKNIQYF.

As regards this clone: At one end, the junction sequence differs from germline, possibly due to a read error. The chain employs TRBV7-2 and TRBJ2-1; D unresolved. Germline V gives CDR1 SGHTA, CDR2 FQGNSA. The CDR3 covers 12 residues. CDR3 sequence (DNA): TGTGCCAGCAGCTCCTCCAACAATGAGCAGTTCTTC. Translating gives CASSSSNNEQFF.

This clone was detected only a few times. The chain carries TRBV7-2 and TRBJ1-2; TRBD1 aligns across 11 bases. Germline CDR1 is SGHTA and CDR2 is FQGNSA. The V segment lost 3 bases and the J segment 8 bases; nucleotides outside the gene matches: 8. The CDR3 has 15 residues. The CDR3 reads CASSFNGQGARGYTF. CDR3 sequence (DNA): TGTGCCAGCAGCTTTAATGGACAGGGGGCCCGCGGCTACACCTTC.

This sequence joins TRBV9 and TRBJ2-3, with D uncertain. This CDR3 contains 12 residues. The ends were cut back, 0 bases at V and 5 bases at J, with 4 bases in the middle. CDR1 and CDR2 (germline): SGDLS, YYNGEE. CDR3 loop: CASSVDLDTQYF. The CDR3 DNA reads TGTGCCAGCAGCGTAGATTTAGATACGCAGTATTTT.

The table lists this clone with a few counts. This chain links TRBV6-5 with TRBJ2-2, with a tentative D call TRBD2 (8 bases). With 6 bases removed from V and 5 bases from J, the gap between germline ends came to 16 bases. This CDR3 region has 15 residues. Germline-derived CDR1 and CDR2 are MNHEY and SVGAGI. The CDR3 loop is CASSREGAGTGELFF. The CDR3 bases are TGTGCCAGCAGCCGGGAGGGGGCTGGGACCGGGGAGCTGTTTTTT.

The chain uses TRBV28 and TRBJ2-4; D is possibly TRBD2 (5 bases). The V end lost 2 bases, the J end lost 5 bases, and 10 bases lay between the germline ends. From germline, CDR1 is MDHEN and CDR2 SYDVKM. This CDR3 has 14 amino acids. Here the CDR3 reads CASSLTSRENIQYF. The CDR3 DNA follows: TGTGCCAGCAGTTTAACTAGTCGTGAAAACATTCAGTACTTC.

This clone has more than one count but fewer than ten. The J gene is TRBJ2-3, the V gene TRBV18; 7 nucleotides line up with TRBD2. Germline CDR1 is KGHSH and CDR2 is LQKENI. The junction had 6 bases not matched to a gene; V was cut back by 8 bases and J by 1 base. This CDR3 has 14 amino acids. CDR3 nucleotide sequence: TGTGCCAGCCGCGCTAGCGGCGGCACAGATACGCAGTATTTT. Its protein is CASRASGGTDTQYF.

V gene TRBV10-2 combines with J gene TRBJ2-1; D is ambiguous. CDR1 and CDR2 (germline): WSHSY, SAAADI. This CDR3 has 14 amino acids. V shed 2 bases and J shed 1 base, with 6 bases lying between them. The CDR3 sequence is CASSEGQSYNEQFF. CDR3 DNA sequence: TGCGCCAGCAGTGAGGGCCAATCCTACAATGAGCAGTTCTTC.

The chain has TRBV7-2 and TRBJ2-5, with 7 positions matching TRBD2. CDR1 is SGHTA, CDR2 FQGNSA, per germline. The V and J ends lost 5 bases and 2 bases, in that order; junction bases with no gene match: 8. The CDR3 is 15 residues long. The CDR3 DNA reads as TGTGCCAGCAGCGTGAACCCTAGCGGTCAAGAGACCCAGTACTTC. Translation gives CASSVNPSGQETQYF.

The chain has TRBV6-5 and TRBJ2-3; perhaps TRBD2 as D (6 bases). The germline V and J ends were trimmed by 8 bases and 6 bases, with 21 bases remaining between them. Germline assignment: CDR1 MNHEY and CDR2 SVGAGI. The CDR3 has 15 amino acids. The CDR3 loop reads CASAPEGGRQDTQYF. The CDR3 region has the DNA TGTGCCAGCGCTCCCGAGGGAGGTAGACAGGATACGCAGTATTTT.

The genes are TRBV19 and TRBJ1-2, with TRBD1 matching 7 bases. After removal of 10 bases from V and 4 bases from J, the junction contained 12 bases not matched to a gene. The CDR3 totals 14 residues. Germline values: CDR1 LNHDA, CDR2 SQIVND (reference sequence). The CDR3: CATSLRSGGYGYTF. CDR3 in DNA: TGTGCCACCAGCTTGAGGTCAGGGGGCTATGGCTACACCTTC.